Below are 19 T cell receptor beta chains sequenced from a single sample in a study of T cell clonotyping in hematopoietic cell transplantation. The protocol was immunoSEQ multiplex PCR, while the TCRdb copy is restricted to in-frame clones and leaves out a portion. The profile shows 28,000 or so clones, approximately 96% of them singletons. The source material was peripheral blood mononuclear cells. These TCRs come from a man aged 50-59 years in good health. Some clones in this sample may be carry-over from other donors' samples.

This chain connects TRBV19 to TRBJ1-5, with D uncertain. Trimming shortened V by 3 bases and J by 4 bases, and 13 bases separated the two germline ends. Germline-derived CDR1 and CDR2 are LNHDA and SQIVND (reference sequence). The CDR3 sequence is 15 residues long. The CDR3 here is CASSMEGLSNQPQHF. CDR3 nucleotides: TGTGCCAGTAGTATGGAGGGATTATCAAATCAGCCCCAGCATTTT.

The gene calls are TRBV6-4 and TRBJ2-2, with 8 bases identical to TRBD1. From germline, CDR1 is MRHNA and CDR2 SNTAGT. The CDR3 contains 15 residues. The junction had 1 base not matched to a gene; V was cut back by 3 bases and J by 1 base. The CDR3 sequence is CASSEGQGNTGELFF. In DNA form, the CDR3 reads TGTGCCAGCAGTGAAGGACAGGGGAACACCGGGGAGCTGTTTTTT.

This rearrangement joins TRBV7-3 to TRBJ1-6; D remains ambiguous. Germline CDR1 SGHTA, CDR2 FQGTGA. The V end lost 5 bases, the J end lost 9 bases, and 14 bases lay between the germline ends. This CDR3 comprises 14 residues. CDR3 amino acids: CASSPDRTASPLHF. For the CDR3, the DNA is TGTGCCAGCAGCCCCGATCGAACCGCTTCACCCCTCCACTTT.

This rearrangement joins TRBV7-8 to TRBJ1-2; D possibly corresponds to TRBD1 (5 bases). V lost 0 bases and J 8 bases, leaving 10 bases between the germline ends. This CDR3 comprises 13 residues. The germline V gene has CDR1 SGHVS and CDR2 FQNEAQ. CDR3 nucleotide sequence: TGTGCCAGCAGCTTAGCCGGGGCTTGGGGCTACACCTTC. Translating it yields CASSLAGAWGYTF.

V gene TRBV5-1 combines with J gene TRBJ2-6; D unresolved. Germline CDR1 reads SGHRS; CDR2 reads YFSETQ. The V end was cut by 4 bases, the J end by 2 bases, with 10 bases between. There are 15 residues in the CDR3. The CDR3 DNA is TGCGCCAGCAGCCCCGGGTCTGCTGGGGCCAACGTCCTGACTTTC. This codes for CASSPGSAGANVLTF.

The rearrangement links TRBV7-9 to TRBJ1-1, with D unresolved. Trimming shortened V by 1 base and J by 9 bases, and 12 bases separated the two germline ends. The length of the CDR3 is 13 residues. The germline V gene has CDR1 SEHNR and CDR2 FQNEAQ (reference sequence). CDR3 sequence: CASSLGTLDKAFF. In DNA, the CDR3 is TGTGCCAGCAGCTTAGGGACCCTAGACAAAGCTTTCTTT.

The chain recombines TRBV7-2 with TRBJ2-5; 10 bases map to TRBD2. This CDR3 is 14 amino acids long. From germline, CDR1 is SGHTA and CDR2 FQGNSA. J was trimmed by 4 bases and V by 4 bases; bases with no gene match: 3. The CDR3 sequence is CASSSSGGGETQYF. In DNA, the CDR3 is TGTGCCAGCAGCTCCAGCGGGGGGGGAGAGACCCAGTACTTC.

Written as DNA, the CDR3 is TGTGCCAGCAGTCGATATAGGACAGGGGGCGGGGGATACACCTTC. It encodes CASSRYRTGGGGYTF. The chain carries TRBV27 and TRBJ1-2; 11 bases are a match to TRBD1. J gave up 11 bases and V 5 bases, and 13 bases lay outside the gene matches. There are 15 residues in the CDR3. Germline-derived CDR1 and CDR2 are MNHEY and SMNVEV (reference sequence).

V is TRBV7-8 and J is TRBJ1-2; D is unclear. Germline values: CDR1 SGHVS, CDR2 FQNEAQ. The CDR3 is 14 residues long. The V and J ends lost 2 bases and 4 bases respectively, with 11 bases between them. CDR3 region: CASSLLSGFYGYTF. The DNA for the CDR3 is TGTGCCAGCAGCTTACTCTCAGGTTTCTATGGCTACACCTTC.

The chain links TRBV6-6 to TRBJ2-1, with 9 bases that match TRBD2. Germline-derived CDR1 and CDR2 are MNHNY and SVGAGI (reference sequence). Germline trimming cut 4 bases from V and 8 bases from J; bases unmatched to any gene: 6. The CDR3 contains 14 residues. In DNA form, the CDR3 reads TGTGCCAGCAGTTCCGGGACTAGCCACGATGAGCAGTTCTTC. Its translation: CASSSGTSHDEQFF.

This chain links TRBV12-5 with TRBJ1-2; the D gene is possibly TRBD1 (5 bases). Per germline, CDR1 LGHNT and CDR2 FRNRAP. The CDR3 sequence is 14 residues long. Trimming stripped 6 bases from V and 0 bases from J, with 11 bases between. The CDR3 region is CASGWDRANYGYTF. In DNA, the CDR3 is TGTGCTAGTGGCTGGGACCGGGCTAACTATGGCTACACCTTC.

The count of this clone is one. The rearrangement joins TRBV2 to TRBJ2-2; 9 nucleotides line up with TRBD1. The CDR3 has 15 residues. CDR1 and CDR2 (germline): SNHLY, FYNNEI. V was pared by 7 bases and J by 6 bases, with 9 bases of the junction left unmatched. The chain's CDR3 is CASKRGTGLAGELFF. The CDR3 DNA follows: TGTGCCAGCAAGAGAGGGACAGGGTTGGCCGGGGAGCTGTTTTTT.

The rearrangement uses TRBV9 and TRBJ1-5, with TRBD1 as a possible D gene (5 bases). The CDR3 has 15 amino acids. Trimming left V 0 bases short and J 5 bases short, with 12 bases between. Germline assignment: CDR1 SGDLS and CDR2 YYNGEE. CDR3 nucleotide sequence: TGTGCCAGCAGCGTAGGAGGGGCGGCGGATCAGCCCCAGCATTTT. Residues: CASSVGGAADQPQHF.

This clone was seen a handful of times. The rearrangement uses TRBV7-6 and TRBJ2-3, with 8 positions matching TRBD1. After removal of 5 bases from V and 5 bases from J, the junction contained 9 bases not matched to a gene. The CDR3 runs to 15 residues. Germline-derived CDR1 and CDR2 are SGHVS and FNYEAQ. The CDR3 region is CASSRDQGAGDTQYF. In DNA form, the CDR3 reads TGTGCCAGCAGCCGGGATCAGGGGGCGGGAGATACGCAGTATTTT. The variable domain in full, completed from reference TRBV7-6 and TRBJ2-3, reads GAGVSQSPRYKVTKRGQDVALRCDPISGHVSLYWYRQALGQGPEFLTYFNYEAQQDKSGLPNDRFSAERPEGSISTLTIQRTEQRDSAMYRCASSRDQGAGDTQYFGPGTRLTVL.

The genes are TRBV5-1 and TRBJ2-7; 9 bases are shared with TRBD1. The CDR3 is made up of 14 amino acids. J lost 3 bases, V lost 2 bases, and 3 bases had no gene match. In germline, CDR1 is SGHRS, CDR2 YFSETQ. The CDR3 loop reads CASSFTGQGYEQYF. The CDR3 coding sequence is TGCGCCAGCAGCTTTACGGGACAGGGCTACGAGCAGTACTTC.

The V and J genes are TRBV18 and TRBJ2-7; a possible D gene is TRBD1 (5 bases). Germline V gene sequence: CDR1 KGHSH, CDR2 LQKENI. The CDR3 runs 19 residues. V dropped 0 bases and J dropped 3 bases, with 24 bases sitting between them. CDR3 coding DNA: TGTGCCAGCTCACCACCGGTTACGTCTCCGACAGTGCCCCTCTACGAGCAGTACTTC. This codes for CASSPPVTSPTVPLYEQYF.

V gene TRBV6-1 combines with J gene TRBJ1-6, with a weak D call TRBD1 (6 bases). The CDR3 consists of 14 residues. CDR1 MNHNS and CDR2 SASEGT come from the germline V gene. Trimming shortened V by 7 bases and J by 7 bases, and 14 bases separated the two germline ends. The CDR3 reads CASIRRTANSPLHF. In DNA, the CDR3 is TGTGCCAGCATTCGCCGGACAGCCAATTCACCCCTCCACTTT.

The chain combines TRBV6-5 with TRBJ1-5; D perhaps matches TRBD1 (5 bases). This CDR3 region has 15 residues. Germline lookup yields CDR1 MNHEY and CDR2 SVGAGI. Trimming took off 0 bases at V and 3 bases at J, with 9 bases between the two ends. The CDR3 region is CASSYSGQINQPQHF. The CDR3 nucleotides are TGTGCCAGCAGTTACTCGGGGCAGATCAATCAGCCCCAGCATTTT.

CDR3 nucleotides: TGTGCCAGCAGGACAACCGGGACTCTTAACACTGAAGCTTTCTTT. The encoded protein is CASRTTGTLNTEAFF. The chain joins TRBV27 to TRBJ1-1; D perhaps matches TRBD1 (5 bases). Germline-derived CDR1 and CDR2 are MNHEY and SMNVEV (reference sequence). Trimming pared 6 bases from V and 2 bases from J, leaving 16 bases between. CDR3 length: 15 amino acids.